The present entry profiles one T cell receptor (beta chain) with its context. Its antigen remains undetermined. There are no base qualities to consult, and no much larger clone falls within one base. The record originates from a study of blood T cell repertoires in COVID-19 (dated by TCRdb to 2020 to 2021). For context, the study as a whole: Samples covering the acute and convalescent phases of COVID-19 were provided by collaborators in the United States, Italy and Spain. The material from the prospective study consisted of cDNA or gDNA derived from T cells, B-cell-depleted T cells, or PBMCs. Nearly every sample came with metadata listing a de-identified subject ID, COVID-19 status, age in years and sex. Where HLA class I and class II types were available, the types were taken from metadata supplied by the sample provider, not from assay-based typing. A freely available public database, intended as a resource for researchers studying the immune response to SARS-CoV-2, is where the repertoires were released. The dataset comprised deeply sampled blood TCRbeta repertoires from subjects exposed to, actively infected with, or recovered from COVID-19. Samples were obtained from the ongoing ImmuneRACE study (first 160 participants) and from 1,254 subjects provided by 6 global collaborators.

Overall study results and their limits: The amount of clinical and demographic metadata varied by source and participant and was provided uncurated.

One collaborating source in Seattle enrolled patients while the patients were actively infected and followed the patients over time throughout the course of disease. Whole blood was collected in K2EDTA tubes by collaborating institutions according to the institutions' own protocols. For TCRbeta analysis, collaborators shipped samples in one of three forms: frozen whole blood, isolated PBMCs, or DNA extracted from either of those sample types. TCRbeta CDR3 regions were amplified from genomic DNA using the immunoSEQ Assay, a bias-controlled multiplex PCR. The published analysis was carried out like this. Nucleated cell counts per sample were estimated from amplification of reference gene primers within the assay. To quantify the absolute abundance of each unique TCRbeta CDR3 rearrangement, sequence reads were collapsed and filtered. For each sample, productive Simpson clonality was calculated as the square root of Simpson's diversity index across productive rearrangements. TCRdb took over this immuneACCESS table, retaining in-frame rearrangements with V and J assigned. Such tables are incomplete; in checked studies, under half of the missing clones stem from an unresolved V gene, and the remainder is unexplained. That table gives V, J and clone size, and the DNA gave D and trimming. The table for this sample lists around 160,000 clones; around 87% of them were counted only once. The ten most abundant clones make up about an eighth of the sample.

This TCR derives from a man between 18 and 29 years old with COVID-19, enrolled during active disease. Sequences were obtained from peripheral blood.

The encoded CDR3 is CAWSALGELFF. The sequenced DNA: TGTGCCTGGAGTGCTCTGGGGGAGCTGTTTTTT. The chain uses TRBV30 and TRBJ2-2, with the D segment identity uncertain. Relative to germline, V is 1 base shorter and J is 8 bases shorter, with 5 bases between their ends. Based on the germline V gene (reference sequence), the CDR1 and CDR2 sequences are GTSNPN and SVGIG. Including cysteine and phenylalanine, the CDR3 has 11 amino acids. The only DNA kept is the CDR3, 33 bases in frame from the first base.